A single sample is the source of the 7 T cell receptor beta chains below, sequenced in a study of CD8 T cells in acute hepatitis C reinfection (dated by TCRdb to the early 2020s). Overall results and qualifications from the work: TRBV04 and TRBV06 gene families were preferentially used in all groups, and this usage was not explained by overrepresentation in the naive pool.

Preparation of the library involved the immunoSEQ multiplex PCR assay. In its TCRdb copy, this immuneACCESS table keeps in-frame sequences only and misses some clones. Where compared with another copy, unresolved V genes explain less than half of these, and the others have no known cause. The sample table holds over 600 clones, of which around half were seen once. Of the sample, roughly 46% falls within the top ten clones. This sample's time point label indicates: acute HCV infection, within 168 days of estimated infection date. HCV-specific TCR repertoires were characterized directly ex vivo, without prior in vitro expansion of the sequenced cells. The specimen comprised HCV NS3-1073 tetramer-sorted CD8+ T cells from PBMCs, sampled during acute infection. Per the publication, the cell subset or site label means: FACS-sorted NS3-1073 tetramer+ CD8+ T cells. These receptors all come from a young woman who spontaneously cleared hepatitis C infection.

The sample holds a few counts of this clone. The chain uses TRBV7-2 and TRBJ2-5; TRBD2 matches 8 bases. This CDR3 has 17 amino acids. Germline CDR1 SGHTA, CDR2 FQGNSA. With 1 base clipped from V and 0 bases from J, the junction kept 7 bases outside the gene matches. The CDR3 DNA reads TGTGCCAGCAGCTTAGTTACTAGCGGAGGGTACCAAGAGACCCAGTACTTC. Protein sequence: CASSLVTSGGYQETQYF.

The chain couples TRBV5-6 to TRBJ2-7, with unresolved D. V dropped 0 bases and J dropped 0 bases, with 7 bases sitting between them. This CDR3 spans 14 amino acids. Germline CDR1 reads SGHDT; CDR2 reads YYEEEE. CDR3 coding DNA: TGTGCCAGCAGCTTGGCGAAAAGCTCCTACGAGCAGTACTTC. Translation: CASSLAKSSYEQYF. The whole variable domain, filled in from reference TRBV5-6 and TRBJ2-7, reads DAGVTQSPTHLIKTRGQQVTLRCSPKSGHDTVSWYQQALGQGPQFIFQYYEEEERQRGNFPDRFSGHQFPNYSSELNVNALLLGDSALYLCASSLAKSSYEQYFGPGTRLTVT.

With regard to this clone: A far larger clone differs by one base, so this is likely a read error. Other nucleotide sequences in the sample specify the same CDR3. This rearrangement joins TRBV4-1 to TRBJ1-1; D unresolved. V lost 0 bases to trimming and J lost 4 bases, with 6 bases between them. The CDR3 is 13 residues long. Germline V CDR1 and CDR2: MGHRA, YSYEKL. In DNA form, the CDR3 reads TGCGCCAGCAGCCAAGAATCAAGCACTGAAGCTTTCTTT. Translating gives CASSQESSTEAFF.

This clone was observed a few times. The chain combines TRBV30 with TRBJ1-5; D gene uncertain. Deletions cut 1 base from V and 4 bases from J, with 20 bases between. Germline V gives CDR1 GTSNPN, CDR2 SVGIG (reference sequence). The CDR3 loop spans 17 amino acids. In DNA, the CDR3 is TGTGCCTGGAGTGCCCCCCGTAGGACGGATCGGAATCAGCCCCAGCATTTT. Protein: CAWSAPRRTDRNQPQHF.

In this sample, this clone turned up once. The rearrangement joins TRBV4-3 to TRBJ2-3; 10 nucleotides match TRBD2. CDR1 is LGHNA and CDR2 is YSLEER in the germline V gene. The V segment lost 0 bases and the J segment 5 bases; nucleotides outside the gene matches: 14. CDR3 length equals 19 residues. Written as DNA, the CDR3 is TGCGCCAGCAGCCAAGAGCCATGGGGGATAGCGGGAGGCGGAGATACGCAGTATTTT. This sequence encodes CASSQEPWGIAGGGDTQYF.

Only a few counts were recorded for this clone. V gene TRBV5-5 combines with J gene TRBJ1-5; 9 bases agree with TRBD1. V trimming: 4 bases; J trimming: 8 bases; junction bases outside the gene matches: 13. The CDR3 has 16 amino acids. Germline values: CDR1 SGHKS, CDR2 YYEKEE (reference sequence). The CDR3 region has the DNA TGTGCCAGCAGCCCCTTGATGGGAGACAGGGGGGAGCCCCAGCATTTT. It is translated as CASSPLMGDRGEPQHF. Full variable domain (remainder filled in from reference TRBV5-5 and TRBJ1-5): DAGVTQSPTHLIKTRGQQVTLRCSPISGHKSVSWYQQVLGQGPQFIFQYYEKEERGRGNFPDRFSARQFPNYSSELNVNALLLGDSALYLCASSPLMGDRGEPQHFGDGTRLSIL.

The chain has TRBV4-3 and TRBJ2-2, with D possibly TRBD2 on 6 matching bases. The CDR3 loop spans 15 amino acids. Germline lookup yields CDR1 LGHNA and CDR2 YSLEER. V was pared by 5 bases and J by 6 bases, with 16 bases between. CDR3 nucleotide sequence: TGCGCCAGCAGCTTTGCGGCTAGCGAGCCCGGGGAGCTGTTTTTT. This encodes CASSFAASEPGELFF.